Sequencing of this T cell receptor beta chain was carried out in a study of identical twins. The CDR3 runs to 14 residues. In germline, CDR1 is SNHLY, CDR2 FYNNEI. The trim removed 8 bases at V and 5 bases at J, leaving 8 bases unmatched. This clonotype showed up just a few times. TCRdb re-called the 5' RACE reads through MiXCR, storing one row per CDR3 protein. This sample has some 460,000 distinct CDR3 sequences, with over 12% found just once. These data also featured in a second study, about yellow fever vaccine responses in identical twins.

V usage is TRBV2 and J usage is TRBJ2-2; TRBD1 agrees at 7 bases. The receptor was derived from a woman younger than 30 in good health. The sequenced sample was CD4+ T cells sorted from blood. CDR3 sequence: CASRRQGQTGELFF. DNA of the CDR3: TGTGCCAGCCGGAGACAGGGTCAGACCGGGGAGCTGTTTTTT.